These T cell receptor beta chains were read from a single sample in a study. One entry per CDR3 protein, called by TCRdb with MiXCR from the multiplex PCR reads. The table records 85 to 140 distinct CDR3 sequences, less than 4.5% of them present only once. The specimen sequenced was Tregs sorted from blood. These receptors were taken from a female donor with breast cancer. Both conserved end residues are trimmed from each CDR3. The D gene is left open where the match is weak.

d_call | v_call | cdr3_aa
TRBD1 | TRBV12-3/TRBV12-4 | ASSLDRVGGYT
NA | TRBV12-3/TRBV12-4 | ASRVDRLFHYGYT
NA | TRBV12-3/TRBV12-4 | ASSSLSKDSYGYT
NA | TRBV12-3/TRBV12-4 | ASSPYTNYGYT
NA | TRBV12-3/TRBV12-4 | ASSLGGSTNYGYT
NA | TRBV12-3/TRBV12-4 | ASTLTEVSYGYT
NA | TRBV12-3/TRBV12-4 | ASSSAGNIYGYT